The rows below give T cell receptor beta chains drawn from one sample of a study of T cell responses to AZD1222 COVID-19 vaccine. Some clones are missing from TCRdb's copy, which holds only in-frame ones; the method was immunoSEQ multiplex PCR. The table has 100,000 to 150,000 clones, roughly 91% seen once; the top ten hold 11%. The sample was peripheral blood, taken on day 0 of MenACWY control vaccination. The receptor set was obtained from an adult in good health. The CDR3 runs from the conserved cysteine through the conserved F or W. A D gene is named only where the DNA matches it firmly. For some rows the clone size is stated as once, few or many, or as a class when expanded; others skip it.

TRBV11-3	NA	NA	TRBJ2-1	CASSPIAVSYNEQFF	TGTGCCAGCAGCCCCATAGCGGTATCCTACAATGAGCAGTTCTTC
TRBV21-1	NA	once	TRBJ2-6	CASSKDLGTGNSGANVLTF	TGTGCCAGCAGCAAAGATCTGGGGACAGGGAACTCTGGGGCCAACGTCCTGACTTTC
TRBV5-1	TRBD2	few	TRBJ2-1	CASSEGLAGSEQFF	TGCGCCAGCAGCGAGGGACTAGCGGGATCTGAGCAGTTCTTC
TRBV5-8	NA	NA	TRBJ2-5	CASSPPSGNLQETQYF	TGTGCCAGCAGCCCGCCCTCGGGGAACCTCCAAGAGACCCAGTACTTC
TRBV6-5	NA	NA	TRBJ2-7	CASSPGSNYEQYF	TGTGCCAGCAGCCCCGGGTCAAACTACGAGCAGTACTTC
TRBV5-1	TRBD1	NA	TRBJ2-1	CASHQGQLSNEQFF	TGCGCCAGCCATCAGGGACAGCTTTCCAATGAGCAGTTCTTC
TRBV29-1	TRBD2	NA	TRBJ2-3	CSKTSGGITDTQYF	TGCAGCAAGACTAGCGGGGGAATCACAGATACGCAGTATTTT
TRBV24-1	NA	NA	TRBJ2-7	CATSDNSGTEGLYEQYF	TGTGCCACCAGTGATAATAGTGGGACCGAAGGACTCTACGAGCAGTACTTC
TRBV7-9	TRBD1	NA	TRBJ2-7	CASSLVDRGGEQYF	TGTGCCAGCAGCTTAGTAGACAGGGGAGGCGAGCAGTACTTC
TRBV6-2/TRBV6-3	TRBD1	once	TRBJ1-2	CASSYRDRDAYGYTF	TGTGCCAGCAGTTACCGGGACAGGGATGCCTATGGCTACACCTTC
TRBV9	NA	NA	TRBJ1-2	CASSVGGQSVGYTF	TGTGCCAGCAGCGTAGGAGGACAGAGCGTTGGCTACACCTTC